A selection of T cell receptor beta chains follows, all from one sample in a study of blood T cell repertoires in COVID-19. Some clones are missing from TCRdb's copy, which holds only in-frame ones; the method was immunoSEQ multiplex PCR. The sample includes 140,000 to 150,000 clones, around 90% seen only once; the top ten take over 4%. The sequenced material came from PBMCs or T cells enriched from blood (not recorded which). The source of these receptors is a woman in her forties who had been exposed to COVID-19. CDR3s include the opening cysteine and the closing phenylalanine or tryptophan. A D gene is named only where the DNA matches it firmly. Clone size is stated in some rows and not others, as once, few, many or a class when expanded.

d_call,cdr3_length,v_call,clone_size,j_call,cdr3_aa,cdr3_nt
TRBD2,14,TRBV3-1/TRBV3-2,-,TRBJ2-1,CASRSGGAYNEQFF,TGTGCCAGCAGGAGCGGGGGGGCCTACAATGAGCAGTTCTTC
TRBD2,17,TRBV27,-,TRBJ2-2,CASSSKPPGLASGELFF,TGTGCCAGCAGTTCCAAACCGCCGGGACTAGCGAGCGGGGAGCTGTTTTTT
TRBD1,17,TRBV5-1,-,TRBJ2-2,CASSLISGQRYTGELFF,TGCGCCAGCAGCTTAATTTCGGGACAGAGGTACACCGGGGAGCTGTTTTTT
TRBD1,16,TRBV25-1,once,TRBJ2-2,CASSEPGTGVSGELFF,TGTGCCAGCAGTGAACCCGGGACAGGGGTATCCGGGGAGCTGTTTTTT
-,18,TRBV13,-,TRBJ2-3,CASSSRQNRVTKRDTQYF,TGTGCCAGCAGCTCTAGACAAAACAGGGTCACAAAGCGGGATACGCAGTATTTT
TRBD1,19,TRBV6-2/TRBV6-3,few,TRBJ2-1,CASSFKKALRDRVINEQFF,TGTGCCAGCAGTTTCAAAAAGGCCCTCCGGGACAGGGTCATCAATGAGCAGTTCTTC
TRBD1,14,TRBV2,-,TRBJ1-1,CAITPPTGETEAFF,TGTGCCATTACCCCGCCGACAGGGGAAACTGAAGCTTTCTTT
-,17,TRBV7-6,-,TRBJ1-2,CASSFKLRYRVYSGYTF,TGTGCCAGCAGCTTTAAATTGAGGTACAGGGTCTATAGTGGCTACACCTTC
TRBD2,15,TRBV5-8,few,TRBJ2-3,CASSGLAGPTDTQYF,TGTGCCAGCAGCGGACTAGCGGGTCCCACAGATACGCAGTATTTT
TRBD1,12,TRBV2,-,TRBJ1-3,CASQDRGNTIYF,TGTGCCAGCCAAGACAGGGGGAACACCATATATTTT
-,16,TRBV25-1,-,TRBJ2-4,CASSESGYIAKNIQYF,TGTGCCAGCAGTGAATCCGGGTACATAGCCAAAAACATTCAGTACTTC
TRBD1,14,TRBV13,once,TRBJ1-2,CASRERQGGRGYTF,TGTGCCAGCAGGGAAAGACAGGGGGGTCGTGGCTACACCTTC
-,13,TRBV6-1,-,TRBJ1-3,CASSEERVTGGDF,TGTGCCAGCAGTGAAGAGAGGGTCACGGGTGGAGATTTT
-,11,TRBV28,-,TRBJ1-2,CASSFSGYYTF,TGTGCCAGCAGTTTCTCAGGGTACTACACCTTC
TRBD1,16,TRBV7-6,-,TRBJ2-6,CASSSGQGSGANVLTF,TGTGCCAGCAGCTCGGGACAGGGATCTGGGGCCAACGTCCTGACTTTC
TRBD1,16,TRBV6-6,once,TRBJ1-5,CASSPQGTGANQPQHF,TGTGCCAGCAGCCCTCAGGGGACAGGGGCCAATCAGCCCCAGCATTTT
TRBD1,15,TRBV5-1,-,TRBJ1-2,CASSLPLDRGGGYTF,TGCGCCAGCAGCTTGCCCCTAGACAGGGGCGGTGGCTACACCTTC
TRBD1,14,TRBV9,-,TRBJ1-1,CASSVGQGGGEAFF,TGTGCCAGCAGCGTAGGACAGGGGGGTGGTGAAGCTTTCTTT
TRBD1,20,TRBV4-1,-,TRBJ1-3,CASSQEKAGLGTGQENTIYF,TGCGCCAGCAGCCAAGAGAAGGCTGGACTTGGGACAGGGCAAGAAAACACCATATATTTT
TRBD1,15,TRBV5-1,-,TRBJ2-7,CASSRPGTGGNEQYF,TGCGCCAGCAGCCGCCCCGGGACAGGGGGTAACGAGCAGTACTTC
-,14,TRBV28,few,TRBJ1-6,CASSLLSQNSPLHF,TGTGCCAGCAGTCTTCTATCACAGAATTCACCCCTCCACTTT
-,14,TRBV6-4,-,TRBJ2-2,CASSSGTATGELFF,TGTGCCAGCAGTAGCGGTACGGCCACCGGGGAGCTGTTTTTT
-,14,TRBV2,-,TRBJ1-2,CASLGYTGNYGYTF,TGTGCCAGCCTCGGGTATACAGGAAACTATGGCTACACCTTC
TRBD1,17,TRBV10-3,-,TRBJ2-3,CAISGLRDRGPSGTQYF,TGTGCCATCAGTGGCCTGCGGGACAGGGGGCCGTCCGGTACGCAGTATTTT
TRBD1,17,TRBV19,-,TRBJ2-6,CASSRGTGGVGANVLTF,TGTGCCAGTAGTCGGGGGACAGGGGGCGTGGGGGCCAACGTCCTGACTTTC
-,15,TRBV5-1,-,TRBJ1-2,CASSLGDFGNYGYTF,TGCGCCAGCAGCTTGGGGGACTTCGGTAACTATGGCTACACCTTC
TRBD2,15,TRBV28,few,TRBJ2-1,CASTQSKAGGDEQFF,TGTGCCAGCACCCAATCTAAAGCGGGGGGAGATGAGCAGTTCTTC
-,13,TRBV27,-,TRBJ1-1,CAVGYGADTEAFF,TGTGCCGTAGGCTATGGGGCCGACACTGAAGCTTTCTTT
TRBD1,14,TRBV11-2,-,TRBJ2-7,CASSWDRESYEQYF,TGTGCCAGCAGCTGGGACAGGGAGAGTTACGAGCAGTACTTC
-,14,TRBV6-1,few,TRBJ2-2,CASSESANTGELFF,TGTGCCAGCAGTGAATCAGCGAACACCGGGGAGCTGTTTTTT
-,14,TRBV14,-,TRBJ2-2,CASRQGENTGELFF,TGTGCCAGCAGACAAGGAGAGAACACCGGGGAGCTGTTTTTT